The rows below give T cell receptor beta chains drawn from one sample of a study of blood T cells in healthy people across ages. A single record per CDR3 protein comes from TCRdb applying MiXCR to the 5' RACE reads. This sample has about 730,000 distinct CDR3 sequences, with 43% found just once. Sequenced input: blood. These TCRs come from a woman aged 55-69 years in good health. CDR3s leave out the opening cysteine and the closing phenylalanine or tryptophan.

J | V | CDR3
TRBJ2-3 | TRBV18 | ASSPPEDTQY
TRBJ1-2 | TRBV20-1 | SAREPQGASGYT
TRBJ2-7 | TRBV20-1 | SATGQGTYEQY
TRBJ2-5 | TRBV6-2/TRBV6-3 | ASSYSVPGERGTQY
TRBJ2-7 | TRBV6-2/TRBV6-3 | ASLSGGVPLSYEQY
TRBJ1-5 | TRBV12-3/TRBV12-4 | ASSLAGGLQPQH
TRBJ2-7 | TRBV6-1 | ASRERDTKSYEQY
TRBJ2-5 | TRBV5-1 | ASFSADSGFRGRETQY
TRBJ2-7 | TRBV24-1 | ATSDLRDNEQY
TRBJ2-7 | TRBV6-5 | ASRTGTGAYEQY
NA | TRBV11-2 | ASSTRTGLGYEQY
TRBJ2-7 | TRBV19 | ASNWGKGSSYEQY
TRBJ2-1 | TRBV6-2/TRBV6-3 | ASSSPGGGLADGSYNEQF
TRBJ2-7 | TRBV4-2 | ASSQETRALSYEQY
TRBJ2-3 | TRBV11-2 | ASSNSIRTADTQY
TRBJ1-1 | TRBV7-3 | ASARTENTEAF
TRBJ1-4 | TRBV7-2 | ASSFPPGGVSYEKLF
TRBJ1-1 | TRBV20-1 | SANPGLTEAF
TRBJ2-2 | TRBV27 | ASLMGFGGSGELF
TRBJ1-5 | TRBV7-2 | ASSVQGVGNQPRH
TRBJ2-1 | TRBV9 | ASSVGLANEQF
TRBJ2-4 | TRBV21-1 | ASSPHDRDRGRIAKNIQY
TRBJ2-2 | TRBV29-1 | STRTSGGNGELF
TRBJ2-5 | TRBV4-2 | ASSQGRSGSGGQETQY
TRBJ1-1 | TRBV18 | ASSGTEAYEAF
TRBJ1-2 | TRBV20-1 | SARGAGGDGYT
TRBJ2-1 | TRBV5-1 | ASSSGQGGINEQF
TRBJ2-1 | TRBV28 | ASSLRHGEQF
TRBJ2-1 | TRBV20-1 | SARDRWDEQF
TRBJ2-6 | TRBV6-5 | ASSYGLHEANVLT
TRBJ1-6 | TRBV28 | ASLKLGNSPLH
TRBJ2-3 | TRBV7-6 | ASSPGPDHTDTQY
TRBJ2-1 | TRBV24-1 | ATSDFRHNEQF
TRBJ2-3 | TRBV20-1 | SAPGLAGGGSTDTQY
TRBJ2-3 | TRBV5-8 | ASSLTAVKGTDTQY